This passage covers 28 T cell receptor beta chains from one sample sequenced in a study of naive and memory T cell subsets. Four PCR rounds used nested alpha and beta constant region primers plus the SP2 primer. TCRdb called the UMI-ligation and nested PCR reads again in MiXCR, with one record for every CDR3 protein. The repertoire includes tens of thousands of distinct CDR3 sequences, 8% to 13% of them detected once, and about 4% sits in the top ten. Treatment here: skin biopsy from PPD injection site in Mantoux-positive individual. An oligonucleotide containing a UMI was ligated to the 3' end of TCR cDNA. The starting material was skin, obtained from a tuberculin skin test site. The receptors shown here come from an adult in good health.

This clonotype was seen ten or more times. The chain joins TRBV11-1 to TRBJ2-7; 7 positions agree with TRBD1. The CDR3 is 14 amino acids. Germline loops: CDR1 SGHAT, CDR2 FQDESV (reference sequence). V shed 5 bases, J shed 4 bases, and the junction held 8 bases outside the gene matches. The CDR3 DNA sequence: TGTGCCAGCAGCGTAAGGACAGGAAGATACGAGCAGTACTTC. Protein sequence: CASSVRTGRYEQYF.

This clonotype was recorded at least ten times. V is TRBV4-1 and J is TRBJ2-7, with TRBD2 identical over 8 bases. Germline CDR1 reads MGHRA; CDR2 reads YSYEKL. CDR3 size: 15 residues. Germline trimming cut 2 bases from V and 2 bases from J; bases unmatched to any gene: 5. The CDR3 is CASSQNGGAPYEQYF. In nucleotides, the CDR3 is TGCGCCAGCAGCCAAAACGGGGGGGCCCCCTACGAGCAGTACTTC.

This clonotype was found many times. The rearrangement joins TRBV20-1 to TRBJ2-1, with TRBD2 matching over 13 bases. This CDR3 contains 17 residues. V lost 2 bases to trimming and J lost 1 base; unmatched junction nucleotides: 5. Germline CDR1 is DFQATT and CDR2 is SNEGSKA (reference sequence). Written as DNA, the CDR3 is TGCAGTGCTAGACGGACTAGCGGGAGTTGGTCCTACAATGAGCAGTTCTTC. Protein product: CSARRTSGSWSYNEQFF.

The genes are TRBV6-5 and TRBJ1-5; D remains ambiguous. Germline V gene data show CDR1 as MNHEY and CDR2 as SVGAGI. The CDR3 has 13 residues. Trimming pared 2 bases from V and 5 bases from J, leaving 7 bases between. CDR3 sequence: CASSYNGDQPQHF. DNA for the CDR3: TGTGCCAGCAGTTACAATGGGGATCAGCCCCAGCATTTT.

Many counts were recorded for this clonotype. This chain joins TRBV28 and TRBJ2-4, with TRBD1 matching over 9 bases. CDR1 MDHEN and CDR2 SYDVKM come from the germline V gene. V lost 2 bases to trimming and J lost 0 bases; unmatched junction nucleotides: 5. This CDR3 has 17 amino acids. The CDR3 loop reads CASSLVLTGGAKNIQYF. CDR3 in DNA: TGTGCCAGCAGTTTAGTTTTGACAGGGGGAGCCAAAAACATTCAGTACTTC. The entire variable domain, with the rest obtained from reference TRBV28 and TRBJ2-4, is as follows: DVKVTQSSRYLVKRTGEKVFLECVQDMDHENMFWYRQDPGLGLRLIYFSYDVKMKEKGDIPEGYSVSREKKERFSLILESASTNQTSMYLCASSLVLTGGAKNIQYFGAGTRLSVL.

This clonotype was seen many times. J is TRBJ2-7 and V is TRBV28; 12 nucleotides match TRBD2. Germline lookup yields CDR1 MDHEN and CDR2 SYDVKM. CDR3 length: 18 amino acids. Trimming took 7 bases from V and 0 from J; bases not matched to a gene: 13. The CDR3 loop is CASTPGLAGLHSSYEQYF. In nucleotides, the CDR3 is TGTGCCAGCACCCCGGGACTAGCGGGCCTCCATAGCTCCTACGAGCAGTACTTC.

This clonotype was counted ten times or more. The chain carries TRBV20-1 and TRBJ2-7; 7 nucleotides match TRBD2. V lost 7 bases, J lost 2 bases, and 11 bases stayed unmatched. This CDR3 is built from 14 residues. The germline V gene has CDR1 DFQATT and CDR2 SNEGSKA (reference sequence). CDR3 coding DNA: TGCAGTGGCAGGATTCAGCGGGGTACCTACGAGCAGTACTTC. It is translated as CSGRIQRGTYEQYF.

This clonotype was counted at least ten times. J is TRBJ2-3 and V is TRBV27; possible D gene TRBD2, 5 bases. This CDR3 has 15 residues. V shed 4 bases and J shed 1 base, with 12 bases lying between them. Per the germline V gene, CDR1 is MNHEY and CDR2 is SMNVEV (reference sequence). The CDR3 DNA sequence: TGTGCCAGCAGTTCCAGCGGAAGGGGCACAGATACGCAGTATTTT. Translated, it gives CASSSSGRGTDTQYF.

At least ten counts were recorded for this clonotype. This rearrangement joins TRBV29-1 to TRBJ2-6, with D hard to call. There are 14 residues in the CDR3. Per the germline V gene, CDR1 is SQVTM and CDR2 is ANQGSEA. V lost 4 bases to trimming and J lost 2 bases, with 9 bases between them. CDR3 bases: TGCAGCGTTGTTGTGACTCCTGGGGCCAACGTCCTGACTTTC. Its translation is CSVVVTPGANVLTF.

This clonotype was counted between two and nine times. The chain links TRBV25-1 to TRBJ1-3; 9 bases align to TRBD1. J lost 0 bases, V lost 1 base, and 13 bases had no gene match. The CDR3 consists of 20 residues. Germline loops: CDR1 MGHDK, CDR2 SYGVNS. The CDR3 here is CASSELITTPGQGSGNTIYF. CDR3 coding DNA: TGTGCCAGCAGTGAATTAATTACAACCCCGGGACAGGGCTCTGGAAACACCATATATTTT.

Judged by abundance, this clonotype is medium-sized. The chain is built from TRBV11-2 and TRBJ2-7; no reliable D call. CDR1 is SGHAT, CDR2 FQNNGV, per germline. CDR3 length: 11 residues. V dropped 1 base and J dropped 6 bases, with 4 bases sitting between them. CDR3 region: CASSLGTEQYF. CDR3 nucleotides: TGTGCCAGCAGCTTAGGAACCGAGCAGTACTTC.

This clonotype was seen ten or more times. The chain is built from TRBV7-9 and TRBJ2-7; 13 positions match TRBD2. The CDR3 consists of 14 residues. Looked up from germline, CDR1 is SEHNR and CDR2 is FQNEAQ (reference sequence). Trimming cost V 5 bases and J 3 bases; bases outside gene matches: 1. The CDR3 DNA reads as TGTGCCAGCAGCGGGACTAGCGGGAACTACGAGCAGTACTTC. Translation gives CASSGTSGNYEQYF.

This clonotype was picked up a small number of times. The CDR3 reads CASSSGPVDTQYF. The CDR3, as DNA: TGTGCCAGCAGCTCGGGCCCCGTAGATACGCAGTATTTT. The V call is TRBV11-1, the J call TRBJ2-3; D is undetermined. CDR1 and CDR2 (germline): SGHAT, FQDESV (reference sequence). The CDR3 consists of 13 residues. The V gene lost 4 bases and the J gene lost 5 bases, with 10 bases spanning the gap.

The CDR3 coding sequence is TGTGCCAGCTCACCGCTAGACACCGGGGAGCTGTTTTTT. This encodes CASSPLDTGELFF. The chain couples TRBV18 to TRBJ2-2, with D hard to call. Germline V gene lookup returns CDR1 KGHSH and CDR2 LQKENI. V shed 3 bases and J shed 3 bases, with 5 bases lying between them. This CDR3 region has 13 residues.

Ten or more counts support this clonotype. This chain connects TRBV5-1 to TRBJ2-3, with D uncertain. The length of the CDR3 is 13 residues. The germline V and J ends were trimmed by 3 bases and 1 base, with 6 bases remaining between them. The germline V gene encodes CDR1 SGHRS and CDR2 YFSETQ. The CDR3 sequence: CASSSYGTDTQYF. In DNA, the CDR3 is TGCGCCAGCAGCTCTTACGGCACAGATACGCAGTATTTT.

This clonotype was detected ten times or more. This rearrangement joins TRBV29-1 to TRBJ2-7; 7 positions agree with TRBD1. This CDR3 spans 14 amino acids. Germline values: CDR1 SQVTM, CDR2 ANQGSEA. V trimming: 6 bases; J trimming: 3 bases; junction bases outside the gene matches: 11. CDR3 in DNA: TGCAGCGTATCACACTCCGGGACAGACTACGAGCAGTACTTC. This encodes CSVSHSGTDYEQYF.

V gene TRBV20-1 combines with J gene TRBJ2-5; D is unresolved. The CDR3 is 13 residues long. The V end lost 3 bases, the J end lost 4 bases, and 12 bases lay between the germline ends. Germline V lookup: CDR1 DFQATT, CDR2 SNEGSKA (reference sequence). As DNA, the CDR3 is TGCAGTGCTAGTTTCAGGAACCCAGAGACCCAGTACTTC. This codes for CSASFRNPETQYF.

This clonotype was seen at least ten times. This chain uses TRBV11-3 with TRBJ1-6, with no clear D. CDR1 and CDR2 from the germline V gene are SGHNT and YENEEA. Trimming left V 5 bases short and J 7 bases short, with 12 bases between. There are 14 residues in the CDR3. The CDR3 coding sequence is TGTGCCAGCAGCCGCTCCGGGTTAAATTCACCCCTCCACTTT. Protein sequence: CASSRSGLNSPLHF.

The table lists this clonotype with many counts. The junction departs from germline at one end; a sequencing error may be responsible. The chain uses TRBV20-1 and TRBJ1-2, with D unresolved. This CDR3 comprises 15 residues. Looked up from germline, CDR1 is DFQATT and CDR2 is SNEGSKA (reference sequence). CDR3 nucleotides: TGCAGTGCTAGAGATGAGGTTAGGGCTAACTATGGCGACACCTTC. This translates into CSARDEVRANYGDTF.

This clonotype was seen only once. The J gene is TRBJ2-6, the V gene TRBV19; 7 nucleotides align to TRBD2. Germline V gene data show CDR1 as LNHDA and CDR2 as SQIVND (reference sequence). The J segment lost 3 bases and the V segment lost 7 bases, leaving 12 bases of the junction unmatched. CDR3 length equals 17 residues. CDR3 nucleotides: TGTGCCAGTACCCCCCGGGGAGGGGACGGTGGGGCCAACGTCCTGACTTTC. As protein: CASTPRGGDGGANVLTF.

This chain links TRBV4-2 with TRBJ2-3; weak D call: TRBD1 (5 bases). This CDR3 comprises 15 residues. Trimming removed 5 bases from V and 4 bases from J, with 16 bases in between. The germline V gene encodes CDR1 LGHNA and CDR2 YNFKEQ. The CDR3 sequence is CASSSRPQGADTQYF. In DNA form, the CDR3 reads TGTGCCAGCAGCTCCCGCCCGCAGGGCGCAGATACGCAGTATTTT.

This clonotype turned up a few times. The V call is TRBV11-2, the J call TRBJ1-6; 9 nucleotides agree with TRBD1. The germline gives CDR1 SGHAT, CDR2 FQNNGV. The length of the CDR3 is 15 residues. V trimming: 4 bases; J trimming: 10 bases; junction bases outside the gene matches: 8. Written as DNA, the CDR3 is TGTGCCAGCAGCTCTCTGACAGGGGGGGTGTCACCCCTCCACTTT. It encodes CASSSLTGGVSPLHF.

This clonotype was seen ten or more times. This sequence joins TRBV15 and TRBJ1-2, with D possibly matching TRBD1 (6 bases). This CDR3 contains 16 residues. V lost 0 bases and J 5 bases, leaving 16 bases between the germline ends. Germline-derived CDR1 and CDR2 are LNHNV and YYDKDF (reference sequence). The CDR3 nucleotides read TGTGCCACCAGCAGAGATCTCCAGGGGACTCAATATGGCTACACCTTC. Amino acids: CATSRDLQGTQYGYTF.

J is TRBJ1-4 and V is TRBV20-1; D remains unclear. Trimming left V 8 bases short and J 3 bases short, with 13 bases between. CDR1 is DFQATT and CDR2 is SNEGSKA in the germline V gene (reference sequence). The CDR3 is 13 amino acids. This chain's CDR3 is CSKVAVPNEKLFF. Here the CDR3 DNA reads TGCAGTAAAGTAGCTGTCCCTAATGAAAAACTGTTTTTT.

In this sample, this clonotype turned up a few times. The rearrangement links TRBV5-1 to TRBJ1-1; 9 nucleotides match TRBD1. J lost 6 bases, V lost 3 bases, and 21 bases had no gene match. Germline CDR1 is SGHRS and CDR2 is YFSETQ. The CDR3 spans 19 residues. The CDR3 region has the DNA TGCGCCAGCAGCTCCCGGGACAGGGAGTCCCCGGTAGGGATGGCTGAAGCTTTCTTT. Its translation is CASSSRDRESPVGMAEAFF.

This clonotype has at least ten counts. The chain couples TRBV7-9 to TRBJ1-1; D not resolved. Trimming cost V 3 bases and J 1 base, with 6 bases left between them. Germline CDR1 and CDR2: SEHNR and FQNEAQ (reference sequence). This CDR3 is 13 amino acids long. CDR3: CASSFSSNTEAFF. The CDR3, as DNA: TGTGCCAGCAGCTTTTCATCGAACACTGAAGCTTTCTTT. Combining the CDR3 with reference TRBV7-9 and TRBJ1-1 gives the whole variable domain DTGVSQNPRHKITKRGQNVTFRCDPISEHNRLYWYRQTLGQGPEFLTYFQNEAQLEKSRLLSDRFSAERPKGSFSTLEIQRTEQGDSAMYLCASSFSSNTEAFFGQGTRLTVV.

With respect to this clonotype: This sequence may be a read error, since a much larger clone differs from it by one base. The chain links TRBV14 to TRBJ1-1; no definite D call. This CDR3 is 13 amino acids long. With 1 base removed from V and 3 bases from J, the gap between germline ends came to 6 bases. Germline CDR1 SGHDN, CDR2 FVKESK. The chain's CDR3 is CASSQGRDTEAFF. CDR3 DNA: TGTGCCAGCAGCCAAGGCCGGGACACTGAAGCTTTCTTT.

This clonotype was seen many times. The chain joins TRBV27 to TRBJ2-1; D could derive from TRBD1 or TRBD2 (5 bases each). There are 17 residues in the CDR3. Germline V gene data show CDR1 as MNHEY and CDR2 as SMNVEV (reference sequence). Trimming took off 4 bases at V and 1 base at J, with 17 bases between the two ends. The CDR3 loop reads CASSYHEGFGSYNEQFF. CDR3 DNA sequence: TGTGCCAGCAGTTACCACGAGGGGTTTGGTTCCTACAATGAGCAGTTCTTC.